Below are 24 T cell receptor beta chains sequenced from a single sample in a study of response to subunit inactivated influenza vaccine. TCRdb processed the RT-PCR reads anew with MiXCR; each CDR3 protein has one entry. The data contain just under 550,000 distinct CDR3 sequences, 20% to 25% of them singletons. These data also featured in a second study, about T cells expressing NK-cell markers. That paper adds: The authors generated TCR beta cDNA through 5'RACE template switching with UMIs.

The sample in question was CD4+ T cells sorted from PBMCs, obtained roughly 13 days after vaccination. These receptors were collected from a man between 50 and 59 years old who received an inactivated influenza vaccine.

This chain uses TRBV7-2 with TRBJ2-7; D uncertain. V gave up 7 bases and J gave up 0 bases, with 13 bases separating them. The germline V gene encodes CDR1 SGHTA and CDR2 FQGNSA. This CDR3 has 14 residues. CDR3 in DNA: TGTGCCAGCACCTCGGCGATTAGCTCCTACGAGCAGTACTTC. The encoded protein is CASTSAISSYEQYF. The full variable domain, in which reference TRBV7-2 and TRBJ2-7 provide the parts outside the CDR3, is GAGVSQSPSNKVTEKGKDVELRCDPISGHTALYWYRQSLGQGLEFLIYFQGNSAPDKSGLPSDRFSAERTGGSVSTLTIQRTQQEDSAVYLCASTSAISSYEQYFGPGTRLTVT.

This clonotype was observed a few times. This rearrangement joins TRBV4-2 to TRBJ1-2; no firm D call. V lost 1 base to trimming and J lost 8 bases, with 14 bases between them. Germline V gives CDR1 LGHNA, CDR2 YNFKEQ. The CDR3 length is 14 residues. The CDR3 region is CASSQVQTAGGYTF. CDR3 nucleotide sequence: TGTGCCAGCAGCCAAGTTCAGACCGCTGGAGGCTACACCTTC.

This clonotype was found a few times. This sequence joins TRBV9 and TRBJ2-1, with D unresolved. Germline loops: CDR1 SGDLS, CDR2 YYNGEE. The germline V and J ends were trimmed by 1 base and 3 bases, with 11 bases remaining between them. The CDR3 is made up of 15 amino acids. The CDR3 here is CASSVRADSYNEQFF. Written as DNA, the CDR3 is TGTGCCAGCAGCGTAAGGGCGGATAGCTACAATGAGCAGTTCTTC.

This chain links TRBV6-2 or TRBV6-3 with TRBJ2-1; D not resolved. V shed 0 bases and J shed 9 bases, with 6 bases lying between them. The CDR3 is made up of 12 amino acids. The germline V gene has CDR1 MNHEY and CDR2 SVGEGT. This CDR3 is CASSYSRAEQFF. Here the CDR3 DNA reads TGTGCCAGCAGTTACTCTCGAGCTGAGCAGTTCTTC.

The gene calls are TRBV3-1 and TRBJ2-2, with TRBD1 identical over 7 bases. The CDR3 length is 15 residues. V lost 6 bases to trimming and J lost 3 bases; unmatched junction nucleotides: 7. Germline loops: CDR1 LGHDT, CDR2 YNNKEL (reference sequence). Here the CDR3 reads CASRTGQTYTGELFF. For the CDR3, the DNA is TGTGCCAGCAGGACGGGACAGACTTACACCGGGGAGCTGTTTTTT.

The chain links TRBV4-1 to TRBJ2-7; tentatively, D is TRBD1 (6 bases). Germline-derived CDR1 and CDR2 are MGHRA and YSYEKL. V lost 4 bases, J lost 3 bases, and 16 bases lay in between. The CDR3 is made up of 15 amino acids. The CDR3 region has the DNA TGCGCCAGCAGCCCGAGGATGGGGGCCCTCTACGAGCAGTACTTC. It translates to CASSPRMGALYEQYF.

This clonotype showed up just a few times. The V call is TRBV4-3, the J call TRBJ2-1, with a weak D call TRBD1 (5 bases). The CDR3 has 17 amino acids. Looked up from germline, CDR1 is LGHNA and CDR2 is YSLEER. Trimming stripped 0 bases from V and 4 bases from J, with 16 bases between. The CDR3 loop reads CASSQDRARENYNEQFF. DNA for the CDR3: TGCGCCAGCAGCCAAGATAGGGCCAGGGAAAATTACAATGAGCAGTTCTTC.

There are a few counts of this clonotype. This rearrangement joins TRBV27 to TRBJ2-1, with 8 nucleotides matching TRBD2. The CDR3 is 16 residues long. Germline V gene data show CDR1 as MNHEY and CDR2 as SMNVEV (reference sequence). Trimming at V came to 6 bases and at J to 0 bases, leaving 7 bases not matched to a gene. CDR3 in amino acids: CASRRAGASSYNEQFF. For the CDR3, the DNA is TGTGCCAGCAGGAGAGCGGGAGCGAGCTCCTACAATGAGCAGTTCTTC.

This clonotype occurred a few times. The chain has TRBV5-1 and TRBJ2-1, with TRBD2 matching 7 bases. The CDR3 extends over 16 amino acids. With V trimmed by 3 bases and J by 1 base, 7 bases remained unmatched. Per the germline V gene, CDR1 is SGHRS and CDR2 is YFSETQ. CDR3 in DNA: TGCGCCAGCAGCTGGGGGGGTAGCGGGTCCTACAATGAGCAGTTCTTC. Translating it yields CASSWGGSGSYNEQFF.

The rearrangement joins TRBV24-1 to TRBJ2-1; 11 positions match TRBD2. V trimming: 9 bases; J trimming: 7 bases; junction bases outside the gene matches: 4. The germline V gene has CDR1 KGHDR and CDR2 SFDVKD. The CDR3 runs to 13 residues. CDR3 sequence: CATAGTSGNEQFF. The CDR3 nucleotides read TGTGCCACCGCCGGGACTAGCGGAAATGAGCAGTTCTTC.

V and J are TRBV9 and TRBJ1-1; a possible D gene is TRBD1 (6 bases). The V and J ends lost 5 bases and 1 base respectively, with 6 bases between them. CDR1 and CDR2 from the germline V gene are SGDLS and YYNGEE. The CDR3 has 12 amino acids. CDR3 protein: CASRGQNTEAFF. The CDR3 region has the DNA TGTGCCAGCAGGGGACAGAACACTGAAGCTTTCTTT.

This chain connects TRBV2 to TRBJ2-1, with 8 bases aligning to TRBD1. V gave up 1 base and J gave up 9 bases; unmatched junction bases: 5. The CDR3 covers 14 residues. Germline CDR1 and CDR2: SNHLY and FYNNEI. The CDR3 coding sequence is TGTGCCAGCAGTGAAGAGACAGGGGTTGGTGAGCAGTTCTTC. Protein product: CASSEETGVGEQFF.

This clonotype showed up many times. The chain combines TRBV7-9 with TRBJ1-1; 8 bases fit TRBD1. CDR3 size: 14 residues. Trimming at V came to 5 bases and at J to 1 base, leaving 3 bases not matched to a gene. Looked up from germline, CDR1 is SEHNR and CDR2 is FQNEAQ (reference sequence). CDR3 coding DNA: TGTGCCAGCAGCCCGGGACAGGCGAACACTGAAGCTTTCTTT. Its protein is CASSPGQANTEAFF.

This clonotype was observed at least ten times. The J gene is TRBJ1-1, the V gene TRBV5-1; D is ambiguous. CDR1 and CDR2 (germline): SGHRS, YFSETQ. The CDR3 length is 11 residues. The ends were cut back, 0 bases at V and 7 bases at J, with 4 bases in the middle. CDR3 loop: CASSLDSEAFF. In nucleotides, the CDR3 is TGCGCCAGCAGCTTGGACAGTGAAGCTTTCTTT. Using reference TRBV5-1 and TRBJ1-1 for the parts outside the CDR3, the full variable domain is KAGVTQTPRYLIKTRGQQVTLSCSPISGHRSVSWYQQTPGQGLQFLFEYFSETQRNKGNFPGRFSGRQFSNSRSEMNVSTLELGDSALYLCASSLDSEAFFGQGTRLTVV.

The rearrangement joins TRBV5-1 to TRBJ2-5, with a tentative D call TRBD2 (5 bases). This CDR3 is built from 14 residues. The V and J ends lost 0 bases and 7 bases respectively, with 13 bases between them. Germline CDR1 SGHRS, CDR2 YFSETQ. The DNA of the CDR3 is TGCGCCAGCAGCTTGGCTCGGACCGGAGGGACCCAGTACTTC. Translated: CASSLARTGGTQYF.

The J gene is TRBJ1-2, the V gene TRBV11-2, with 7 nucleotides matching TRBD1. CDR3 length: 13 amino acids. Germline-derived CDR1 and CDR2 are SGHAT and FQNNGV. Trimming took 5 bases from V and 5 from J; bases not matched to a gene: 5. The CDR3 bases are TGTGCCAGCAGCCGAGGGGGCTGGTATGGCTACACCTTC. Translation gives CASSRGGWYGYTF.

This clonotype was detected many times. This rearrangement joins TRBV12-3 or TRBV12-4 to TRBJ2-3; D might be TRBD1 (6 bases). The CDR3 consists of 15 residues. The V end lost 2 bases, the J end lost 0 bases, and 9 bases lay between the germline ends. In DNA form, the CDR3 reads TGTGCCAGCAGTTTATCAGGGGCCAGCACAGATACGCAGTATTTT. It specifies CASSLSGASTDTQYF.

This clonotype was recorded many times. The J gene is TRBJ1-1, the V gene TRBV5-1; D unclear. V was trimmed by 0 bases and J by 3 bases, leaving 6 bases between them. The CDR3 covers 13 residues. From germline, CDR1 is SGHRS and CDR2 YFSETQ. CDR3: CASSLELYTEAFF. The CDR3 region has the DNA TGCGCCAGCAGCTTGGAGCTTTACACTGAAGCTTTCTTT. Complete variable domain (other parts from reference TRBV5-1 and TRBJ1-1): KAGVTQTPRYLIKTRGQQVTLSCSPISGHRSVSWYQQTPGQGLQFLFEYFSETQRNKGNFPGRFSGRQFSNSRSEMNVSTLELGDSALYLCASSLELYTEAFFGQGTRLTVV.

Many counts were recorded for this clonotype. V gene TRBV4-1 combines with J gene TRBJ1-1; D is possibly TRBD1 (5 bases). There are 14 residues in the CDR3. V was cut by 4 bases and J by 3 bases, with 12 bases left in between. CDR1 is MGHRA, CDR2 YSYEKL, per germline. The CDR3 sequence is CASSLRGGDTEAFF. The CDR3 nucleotides read TGCGCCAGCAGCCTCCGGGGAGGGGACACTGAAGCTTTCTTT.

This clonotype came up a few times. The chain is built from TRBV20-1 and TRBJ2-7; D remains unclear. There are 16 residues in the CDR3. Germline V lookup: CDR1 DFQATT, CDR2 SNEGSKA (reference sequence). V was trimmed by 0 bases and J by 4 bases, leaving 19 bases between them. The CDR3 bases are TGCAGTGCTAGAGATCATCTAGGCCTCCCTAAGTACGAGCAGTACTTC. Protein sequence: CSARDHLGLPKYEQYF.

The CDR3 loop is CASGLSGGNYEQYF. CDR3 bases: TGTGCCAGCGGACTTAGTGGGGGCAACTACGAGCAGTACTTC. This rearrangement joins TRBV28 to TRBJ2-7, with D perhaps matching TRBD1 (6 bases). Germline loops: CDR1 MDHEN, CDR2 SYDVKM. Deletions cut 8 bases from V and 3 bases from J, with 17 bases between. The CDR3 totals 14 residues. The full variable domain, in which reference TRBV28 and TRBJ2-7 provide the parts outside the CDR3, is DVKVTQSSRYLVKRTGEKVFLECVQDMDHENMFWYRQDPGLGLRLIYFSYDVKMKEKGDIPEGYSVSREKKERFSLILESASTNQTSMYLCASGLSGGNYEQYFGPGTRLTVT.

The CDR3 DNA follows: TGTGCCAGCAGCTTAGCCGGCCAGGGCACCGGGGAGCTGTTTTTT. It is translated as CASSLAGQGTGELFF. V and J are TRBV7-8 and TRBJ2-2, with D perhaps TRBD1 (5 bases). V gave up 0 bases and J gave up 4 bases, with 9 bases separating them. The CDR3 covers 15 residues. Germline V gives CDR1 SGHVS, CDR2 FQNEAQ.

This clonotype was observed a handful of times. V gene TRBV20-1 combines with J gene TRBJ2-2, with 9 positions matching TRBD2. Per the germline V gene, CDR1 is DFQATT and CDR2 is SNEGSKA (reference sequence). This CDR3 spans 16 amino acids. The V segment lost 6 bases and the J segment 0 bases; nucleotides outside the gene matches: 8. In nucleotides, the CDR3 is TGCAGTGCAACCCCAGCGGGAGGCGCGAACACCGGGGAGCTGTTTTTT. The encoded protein is CSATPAGGANTGELFF.

This clonotype has at least ten counts. The chain is built from TRBV6-2 or TRBV6-3 and TRBJ2-2; 8 nucleotides agree with TRBD1. The CDR3 totals 13 residues. Trimming cost V 6 bases and J 5 bases; bases outside gene matches: 2. Germline lookup yields CDR1 MNHEY and CDR2 SVGEGT. The DNA of the CDR3 is TGTGCCAGCAGGCGACAGGGGACCGGGGAGCTGTTTTTT. It encodes CASRRQGTGELFF.